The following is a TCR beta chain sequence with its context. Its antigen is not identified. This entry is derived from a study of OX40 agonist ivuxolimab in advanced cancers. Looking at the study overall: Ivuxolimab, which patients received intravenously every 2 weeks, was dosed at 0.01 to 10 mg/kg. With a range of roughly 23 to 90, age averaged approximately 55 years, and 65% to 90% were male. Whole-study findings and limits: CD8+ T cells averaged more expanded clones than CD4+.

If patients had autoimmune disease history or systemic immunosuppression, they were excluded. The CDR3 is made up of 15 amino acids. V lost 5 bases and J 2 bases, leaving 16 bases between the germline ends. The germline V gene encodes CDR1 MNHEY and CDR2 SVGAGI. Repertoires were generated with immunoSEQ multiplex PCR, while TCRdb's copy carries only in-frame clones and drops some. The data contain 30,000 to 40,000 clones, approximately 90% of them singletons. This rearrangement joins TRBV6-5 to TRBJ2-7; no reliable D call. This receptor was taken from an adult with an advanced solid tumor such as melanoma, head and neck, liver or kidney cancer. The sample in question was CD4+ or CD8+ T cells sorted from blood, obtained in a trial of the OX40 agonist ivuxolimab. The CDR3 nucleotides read TGTGCCAGCAGTCTTACTTCTAGTACCGCCTACGAGCAGTACTTC. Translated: CASSLTSSTAYEQYF.